Following are 15 T cell receptor beta chains from one sample sequenced in a study of shared clonotypes between healthy human individuals. Measured with immunoSEQ multiplex PCR; TCRdb has only the in-frame clones, and not every one. The repertoire holds millions of clones, with approximately 95% as singletons. CD45RO-negative cells were positively selected for CCR7, leaving out terminally differentiated effector memory CD45RA+ cells. Sequencing was done on a sample of naive CD8+ T cells sorted from blood. The origin of the receptors is a man between 18 and 29 years old in good health.

The chain employs TRBV6-1 and TRBJ1-1, with a possible D match to TRBD1 (5 bases). V lost 6 bases, J lost 6 bases, and 11 bases lay in between. CDR1 and CDR2 (germline): MNHNS, SASEGT. This CDR3 is 12 amino acids long. Written as DNA, the CDR3 is TGTGCCAGCAGGGGCCGGGGGGCTGAAGCTTTCTTT. Its protein product is CASRGRGAEAFF.

CDR3 sequence: CASSVREYVVEQFF. CDR3 nucleotide sequence: TGTGCCAGTAGTGTCAGGGAGTATGTTGTCGAGCAGTTCTTC. V usage is TRBV19 and J usage is TRBJ2-1; D tentatively reads TRBD1 or TRBD2 (5 bases each). The CDR3 runs to 14 residues. The V end was cut by 5 bases, the J end by 10 bases, with 18 bases between. Germline V gene lookup returns CDR1 LNHDA and CDR2 SQIVND (reference sequence).

Concerning this clone itself: The sample contains more than one DNA sequence encoding this CDR3. The chain is built from TRBV15 and TRBJ2-7, with TRBD1 matching over 10 bases. The germline V gene has CDR1 LNHNV and CDR2 YYDKDF (reference sequence). Trimming removed 3 bases from V and 4 bases from J; junction bases left unmatched: 3. This CDR3 is 14 amino acids long. The CDR3 spells CATSSGQGGYEQYF. DNA of the CDR3: TGTGCCACCAGCAGTGGACAGGGGGGATACGAGCAGTACTTC. The whole variable domain, filled in from reference TRBV15 and TRBJ2-7, reads DAMVIQNPRYQVTQFGKPVTLSCSQTLNHNVMYWYQQKSSQAPKLLFHYYDKDFNNEADTPDNFQSRRPNTSFCFLDIRSPGLGDTAMYLCATSSGQGGYEQYFGPGTRLTVT.

The J gene is TRBJ1-5, the V gene TRBV5-3; D gene ambiguous. TRBV5-3 is given ORF status, its function remaining uncertain. V was cut by 4 bases and J by 0 bases, with 17 bases left in between. The CDR3 is made up of 17 amino acids. CDR3: CARSHDQDRDSNQPQHF. CDR3 sequence (DNA): TGTGCCAGAAGCCACGATCAGGACCGCGATAGCAATCAGCCCCAGCATTTT.

The chain is built from TRBV6-1 and TRBJ2-1, with 9 bases identical to TRBD2. The CDR3 spans 15 residues. Trimming at V came to 4 bases and at J to 8 bases, leaving 9 bases not matched to a gene. Germline loops: CDR1 MNHNS, CDR2 SASEGT. The CDR3 region has the DNA TGTGCCAGCAGTGGAATCAGCGGGGGGAACGATGAGCAGTTCTTC. Amino acid sequence: CASSGISGGNDEQFF.

As to this clone: The same CDR3 can be traced to other DNA sequences in this sample. The chain is built from TRBV30 and TRBJ1-1; D unresolved. V lost 2 bases, J lost 0 bases, and 7 bases lay in between. This CDR3 comprises 13 residues. CDR1 GTSNPN and CDR2 SVGIG come from the germline V gene (reference sequence). The CDR3 region has the DNA TGTGCCTGGAGTAGAGGGATGAACACTGAAGCTTTCTTT. Amino acid sequence: CAWSRGMNTEAFF. Full variable domain (remainder filled in from reference TRBV30 and TRBJ1-1): SQTIHQWPATLVQPVGSPLSLECTVEGTSNPNLYWYRQAAGRGLQLLFYSVGIGQISSEVPQNLSASRPQDRQFILSSKKLLLSDSGFYLCAWSRGMNTEAFFGQGTRLTVV.

CDR3: CASSPKGGTSGSTDTQYF. Written as DNA, the CDR3 is TGTGCCAGCAGCCCGAAGGGGGGGACTAGCGGAAGCACAGATACGCAGTATTTT. This sequence joins TRBV7-9 and TRBJ2-3; 11 positions match TRBD2. Germline-derived CDR1 and CDR2 are SEHNR and FQNEAQ (reference sequence). Germline trimming cut 5 bases from V and 0 bases from J; bases unmatched to any gene: 10. This CDR3 is 18 amino acids long.

J is TRBJ2-3 and V is TRBV4-1; D remains ambiguous. Trimming removed 2 bases at V and 2 bases at J, with 11 bases between. The CDR3 has 15 amino acids. Per germline, CDR1 MGHRA and CDR2 YSYEKL. DNA of the CDR3: TGCGCCAGCAGCCAAACCACTAAGACCACAGATACGCAGTATTTT. As protein: CASSQTTKTTDTQYF.

The V call is TRBV7-9, the J call TRBJ1-4; no firm D call. V lost 5 bases and J 0 bases, leaving 16 bases between the germline ends. The CDR3 sequence is 17 residues long. Germline CDR1 SEHNR, CDR2 FQNEAQ (reference sequence). DNA for the CDR3: TGTGCCAGCAGCCCTCCCAATACAGCTGCAACTAATGAAAAACTGTTTTTT. It is translated as CASSPPNTAATNEKLFF. Together with reference TRBV7-9 and TRBJ1-4, the CDR3 gives the full variable domain: DTGVSQNPRHKITKRGQNVTFRCDPISEHNRLYWYRQTLGQGPEFLTYFQNEAQLEKSRLLSDRFSAERPKGSFSTLEIQRTEQGDSAMYLCASSPPNTAATNEKLFFGSGTQLSVL.

This chain links TRBV11-2 with TRBJ2-4; no reliable D call. The CDR3 has 14 residues. V was cut by 5 bases and J by 0 bases, with 8 bases left in between. The V gene's germline CDR1 is SGHAT and CDR2 FQNNGV. CDR3: CASSGPIAKNIQYF. CDR3 nucleotides: TGTGCCAGCAGCGGACCGATAGCCAAAAACATTCAGTACTTC.

V is TRBV27 and J is TRBJ2-1; 8 bases match TRBD2. CDR3 length: 14 amino acids. With V trimmed by 0 bases and J by 6 bases, 1 base remained unmatched. Germline V CDR1 and CDR2: MNHEY, SMNVEV (reference sequence). The CDR3 DNA is TGTGCCAGCAGTTTATCGGGACTAGGCAATGAGCAGTTCTTC. Encoded protein: CASSLSGLGNEQFF.

The genes are TRBV2 and TRBJ2-5; D might be TRBD1 (5 bases). This CDR3 contains 13 residues. Trimming removed 10 bases from V and 1 base from J, with 13 bases in between. Germline values: CDR1 SNHLY, CDR2 FYNNEI. The CDR3 DNA is TGTGCCACAGAGGAGACAGCCCAAGAGACCCAGTACTTC. Translation: CATEETAQETQYF.

This clone came up once. The CDR3 bases are TGTGCCAGCTCGGAAGAAGGGGGCGGCAAGCAGTTCTTC. It yields the protein CASSEEGGGKQFF. The chain recombines TRBV18 with TRBJ2-1; 7 bases match TRBD1. The germline CDR1 and CDR2 sequences are KGHSH and LQKENI. V lost 6 bases to trimming and J lost 11 bases; unmatched junction nucleotides: 10. The CDR3 runs to 13 residues.

The chain links TRBV27 to TRBJ1-6, with a tentative D call TRBD1 (5 bases). CDR3 length equals 16 residues. The V end lost 6 bases, the J end lost 0 bases, and 12 bases lay between the germline ends. CDR1 MNHEY and CDR2 SMNVEV come from the germline V gene (reference sequence). The CDR3 coding sequence is TGTGCCAGCAGCAAAAGGGGCAACTCCTATAATTCACCCCTCCACTTT. Protein: CASSKRGNSYNSPLHF.

In the case of this clone: Additional DNA sequences in this sample encode the identical CDR3. The V and J genes are TRBV5-6 and TRBJ1-1; D is unresolved. The germline V gene encodes CDR1 SGHDT and CDR2 YYEEEE. V lost 5 bases and J 2 bases, leaving 10 bases between the germline ends. This CDR3 has 13 residues. The CDR3 loop is CASSPDGNTEAFF. CDR3 coding DNA: TGTGCCAGCAGTCCAGACGGTAACACTGAAGCTTTCTTT. Drawing the rest from reference TRBV5-6 and TRBJ1-1, the complete variable domain is DAGVTQSPTHLIKTRGQQVTLRCSPKSGHDTVSWYQQALGQGPQFIFQYYEEEERQRGNFPDRFSGHQFPNYSSELNVNALLLGDSALYLCASSPDGNTEAFFGQGTRLTVV.